Below, 2 T cell receptor beta chains from the same sample are listed, as sequenced in a study of tumor-infiltrating lymphocytes in oesophageal squamous cell carcinoma. TCRdb reprocessed the PCR reads with MiXCR, giving one entry per CDR3 protein. The sample lists about 24,000 distinct CDR3 sequences, more than 35% occurring once. Material: esophageal tumor tissue. These receptors came from a male donor with esophageal squamous cell carcinoma.

This clonotype came up many times. The V call is TRBV6-6, the J call TRBJ2-7, with D perhaps matching TRBD2 (5 bases). The V gene's germline CDR1 is MNHNY and CDR2 SVGAGI (reference sequence). This CDR3 spans 14 amino acids. Trimming left V 2 bases short and J 4 bases short, with 12 bases between. CDR3 protein: CASSYGEFGYEQYF. DNA of the CDR3: TGTGCCAGCAGTTACGGGGAGTTCGGATACGAGCAGTACTTC.

J is TRBJ2-7 and V is TRBV11-2; possibly TRBD1 for D (5 bases). Germline-derived CDR1 and CDR2 are SGHAT and FQNNGV. This CDR3 comprises 14 residues. V dropped 1 base and J dropped 6 bases, with 13 bases sitting between them. The CDR3, as DNA: TGTGCCAGCAGCTTAGGAAAAGGGGTGGGCGAGCAGTACTTC. Its protein product is CASSLGKGVGEQYF.